This is a list of T cell receptor beta chains from one sample in a study of T cell responses to AZD1222 COVID-19 vaccine. TCRdb's table, derived via immunoSEQ multiplex PCR, lists solely in-frame clones and lacks some. The sample has about 130,000 clones, around 89% seen once. The sequences come from peripheral blood, collected on day 0 of AZD1222 vaccination. The source is an adult in good health. Each CDR3 is given with its conserved first and last residue. The D gene is left open where the match is weak.

TRBJ2-6 | NA | TRBV27 | TGTGCCAGCAGTTCCCTCGGCGTTTACTCTGGGGCCAACGTCCTGACTTTC | CASSSLGVYSGANVLTF
TRBJ1-2 | NA | TRBV19 | TGTGCCAGTAGTATAGAGGCATCTCGGTGGTATGGCTACACCTTC | CASSIEASRWYGYTF
TRBJ2-3 | TRBD2 | TRBV5-4 | TGTGCCAGCAGCCCCATCGGACTAGCGGGAGGGTCAGATACGCAGTATTTT | CASSPIGLAGGSDTQYF
TRBJ2-1 | TRBD1 | TRBV19 | TGTGCCAGTACCCTTACGGGACAGGGGCTCTCGGGAGAGCAGTTCTTC | CASTLTGQGLSGEQFF
TRBJ2-5 | NA | TRBV27 | TGTGCCAGCAGTTCGGCAGGCGACTACCAAGAGACCCAGTACTTC | CASSSAGDYQETQYF
TRBJ2-5 | TRBD2 | TRBV18 | TGTGCCAGCTCACCACTTACTAGCGCCGCGGGGACCCAGTACTTC | CASSPLTSAAGTQYF
TRBJ2-1 | TRBD2 | TRBV6-5 | TGTGCCAGCAGTACACTAGCGGCCGGCTACAATGAGCAGTTCTTC | CASSTLAAGYNEQFF
TRBJ2-1 | TRBD1 | TRBV7-3 | TGTGCCAGCAGCCCAGGGGGATCCTACAATGAGCAGTTCTTC | CASSPGGSYNEQFF
TRBJ1-5 | NA | TRBV15 | TGTGCCACCAGCAGAGTACTTACAGGGATAGGTTACAGCAATCAGCCCCAGCATTTT | CATSRVLTGIGYSNQPQHF
TRBJ1-3 | TRBD1 | TRBV4-1 | TGCGCCAGCAGCTTAGGAGAGGGGGCCTCTGGAAACACCATATATTTT | CASSLGEGASGNTIYF
TRBJ1-3 | NA | TRBV30 | TGTGCCTGGCTACAGTTAGCTGGAAACACCATATATTTT | CAWLQLAGNTIYF
TRBJ1-1 | NA | TRBV27 | TGTGCCACCCTAATCCGGGCCCACTCAAAGAACACTGAAGCTTTCTTT | CATLIRAHSKNTEAFF
TRBJ1-1 | NA | TRBV24-1 | TGTGCCACCAGTGATGGGACAATTAACACTGAAGCTTTCTTT | CATSDGTINTEAFF
TRBJ2-2 | NA | TRBV27 | TGTGCCAGCAGTCTTTTTTCCTCAGGCACCGGGGAGCTGTTTTTT | CASSLFSSGTGELFF
TRBJ1-6 | NA | TRBV6-5 | TGTGCCAGCTTAAGGAGGGTAGAATTCTCACCCCTCCACTTT | CASLRRVEFSPLHF
TRBJ2-5 | TRBD2 | TRBV28 | TGTGCCAGCAGTCCCCAAGGCCTAGCGGGAGTCGAGACCCAGTACTTC | CASSPQGLAGVETQYF